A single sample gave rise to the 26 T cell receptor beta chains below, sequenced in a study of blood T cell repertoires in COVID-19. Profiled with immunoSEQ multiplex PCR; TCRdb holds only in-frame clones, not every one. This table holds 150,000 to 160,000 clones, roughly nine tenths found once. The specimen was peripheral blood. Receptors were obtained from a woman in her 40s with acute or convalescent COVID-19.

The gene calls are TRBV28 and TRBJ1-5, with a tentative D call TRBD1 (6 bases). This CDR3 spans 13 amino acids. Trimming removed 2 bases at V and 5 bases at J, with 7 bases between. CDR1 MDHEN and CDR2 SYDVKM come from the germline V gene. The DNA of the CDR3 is TGTGCCAGCAGTTTACAGGGGTATCAGCCCCAGCATTTT. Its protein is CASSLQGYQPQHF.

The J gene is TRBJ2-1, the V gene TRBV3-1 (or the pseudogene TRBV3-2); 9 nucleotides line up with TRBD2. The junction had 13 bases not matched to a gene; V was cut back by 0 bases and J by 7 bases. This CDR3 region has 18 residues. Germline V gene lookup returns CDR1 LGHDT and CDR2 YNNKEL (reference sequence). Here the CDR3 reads CASSQDPIGSGGANEQFF. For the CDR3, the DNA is TGTGCCAGCAGCCAAGATCCGATAGGTAGCGGGGGTGCTAATGAGCAGTTCTTC.

CDR3 bases: TGTGCCAGCGCAGACAGGGAAACTGAAGCTTTCTTT. Encoded protein: CASADRETEAFF. The J gene is TRBJ1-1, the V gene TRBV3-1 (or the pseudogene TRBV3-2); 7 positions agree with TRBD1. With 8 bases clipped from V and 5 bases from J, the junction kept 5 bases outside the gene matches. CDR3 length: 12 amino acids. Germline-derived CDR1 and CDR2 are LGHDT and YNNKEL (reference sequence).

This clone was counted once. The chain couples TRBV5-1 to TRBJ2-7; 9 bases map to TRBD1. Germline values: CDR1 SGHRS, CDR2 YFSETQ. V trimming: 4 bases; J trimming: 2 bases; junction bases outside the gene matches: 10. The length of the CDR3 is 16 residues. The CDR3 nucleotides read TGCGCCAGCAGCCCAGTACCGGGACAGGGAACCTACGAGCAGTACTTC. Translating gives CASSPVPGQGTYEQYF.

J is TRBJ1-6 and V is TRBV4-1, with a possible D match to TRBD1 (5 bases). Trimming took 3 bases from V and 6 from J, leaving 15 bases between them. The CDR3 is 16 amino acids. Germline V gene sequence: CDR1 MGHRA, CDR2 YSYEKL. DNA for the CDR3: TGCGCCAGCAGCCAGGGGCCCAGGGAACCTAATTCACCCCTCCACTTT. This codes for CASSQGPREPNSPLHF.

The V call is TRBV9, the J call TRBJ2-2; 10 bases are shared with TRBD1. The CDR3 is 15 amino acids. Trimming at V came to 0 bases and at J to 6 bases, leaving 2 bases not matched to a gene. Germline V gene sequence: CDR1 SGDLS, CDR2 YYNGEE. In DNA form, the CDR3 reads TGTGCCAGCAGCGTAGGGACAGGGGGTGCCGGGGAGCTGTTTTTT. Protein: CASSVGTGGAGELFF. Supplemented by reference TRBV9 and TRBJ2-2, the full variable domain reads DSGVTQTPKHLITATGQRVTLRCSPRSGDLSVYWYQQSLDQGLQFLIQYYNGEERAKGNILERFSAQQFPDLHSELNLSSLELGDSALYFCASSVGTGGAGELFFGEGSRLTVL.

CDR3 in amino acids: CSEKPVEGADNEQFF. CDR3 sequence (DNA): TGCAGCGAAAAGCCGGTCGAGGGGGCAGACAATGAGCAGTTCTTC. The chain carries TRBV29-1 and TRBJ2-1; 7 nucleotides align to TRBD1. The CDR3 is 15 residues long. V lost 7 bases and J lost 5; bases outside the gene matches: 14. Germline V lookup: CDR1 SQVTM, CDR2 ANQGSEA.

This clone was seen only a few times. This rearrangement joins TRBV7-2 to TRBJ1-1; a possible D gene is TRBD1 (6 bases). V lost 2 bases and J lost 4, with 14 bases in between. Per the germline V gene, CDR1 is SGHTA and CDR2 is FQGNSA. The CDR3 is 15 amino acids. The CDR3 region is CASSLSSGTTTEAFF. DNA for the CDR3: TGTGCCAGCAGCTTATCATCGGGGACAACCACTGAAGCTTTCTTT.

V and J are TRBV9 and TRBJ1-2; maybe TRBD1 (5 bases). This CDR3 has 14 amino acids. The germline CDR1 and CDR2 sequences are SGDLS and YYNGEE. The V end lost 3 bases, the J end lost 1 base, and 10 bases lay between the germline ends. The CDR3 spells CASSAQTVNYGYTF. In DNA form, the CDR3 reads TGTGCCAGCAGCGCTCAGACAGTTAACTATGGCTACACCTTC.

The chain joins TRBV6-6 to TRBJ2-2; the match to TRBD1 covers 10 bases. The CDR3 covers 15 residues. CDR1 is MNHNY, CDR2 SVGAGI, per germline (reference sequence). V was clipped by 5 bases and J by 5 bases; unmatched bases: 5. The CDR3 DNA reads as TGTGCCAGCAGTCCCGACAGGGGGCGGACCGGGGAGCTGTTTTTT. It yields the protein CASSPDRGRTGELFF.

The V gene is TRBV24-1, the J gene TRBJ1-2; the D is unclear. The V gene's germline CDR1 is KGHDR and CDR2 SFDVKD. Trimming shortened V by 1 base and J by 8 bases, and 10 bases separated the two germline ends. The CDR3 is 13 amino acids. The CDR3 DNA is TGTGCCACCAGTGATTTCTGGGCTCAAGGCTACACCTTC. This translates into CATSDFWAQGYTF.

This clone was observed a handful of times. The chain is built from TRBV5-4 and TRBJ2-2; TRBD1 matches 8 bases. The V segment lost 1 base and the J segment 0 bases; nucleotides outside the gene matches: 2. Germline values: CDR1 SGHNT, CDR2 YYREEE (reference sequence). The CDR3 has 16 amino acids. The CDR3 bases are TGTGCCAGCAGCTTGAAGACAGGGGCGAACACCGGGGAGCTGTTTTTT. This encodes CASSLKTGANTGELFF.

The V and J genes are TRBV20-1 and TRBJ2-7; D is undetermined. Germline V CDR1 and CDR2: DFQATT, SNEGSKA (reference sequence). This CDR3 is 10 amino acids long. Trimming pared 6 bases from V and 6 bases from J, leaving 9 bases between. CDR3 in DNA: TGCAGTGCCAGACGGAGCGAGCAGTACTTC. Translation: CSARRSEQYF.

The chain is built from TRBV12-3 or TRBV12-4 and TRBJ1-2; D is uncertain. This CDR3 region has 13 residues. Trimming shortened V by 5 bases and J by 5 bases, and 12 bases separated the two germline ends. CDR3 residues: CASSIRAGYGYTF. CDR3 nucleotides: TGTGCCAGCAGTATTAGGGCGGGGTATGGCTACACCTTC.

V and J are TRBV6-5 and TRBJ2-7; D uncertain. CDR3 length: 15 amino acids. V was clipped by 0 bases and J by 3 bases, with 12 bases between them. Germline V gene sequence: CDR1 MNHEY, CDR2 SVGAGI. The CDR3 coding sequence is TGTGCCAGCAGTTACTCGATAGAAATATTCTACGAGCAGTACTTC. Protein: CASSYSIEIFYEQYF.

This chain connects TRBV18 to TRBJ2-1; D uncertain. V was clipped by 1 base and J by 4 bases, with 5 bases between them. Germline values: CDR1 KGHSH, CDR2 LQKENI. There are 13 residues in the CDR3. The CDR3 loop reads CASSPRPYNEQFF. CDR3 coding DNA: TGTGCCAGCTCACCACGTCCGTACAATGAGCAGTTCTTC.

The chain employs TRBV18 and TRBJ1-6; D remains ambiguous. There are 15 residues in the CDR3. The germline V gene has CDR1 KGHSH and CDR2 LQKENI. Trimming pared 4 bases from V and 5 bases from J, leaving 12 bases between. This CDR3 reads CASSLGLADNSPLHF. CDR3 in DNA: TGTGCCAGCTCACTTGGACTGGCGGATAATTCACCCCTCCACTTT.

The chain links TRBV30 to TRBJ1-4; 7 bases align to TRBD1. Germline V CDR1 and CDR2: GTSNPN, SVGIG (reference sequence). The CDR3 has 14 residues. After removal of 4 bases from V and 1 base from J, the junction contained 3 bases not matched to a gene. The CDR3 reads CAWTNRGTNEKLFF. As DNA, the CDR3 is TGTGCCTGGACCAACAGGGGAACTAATGAAAAACTGTTTTTT.

CDR3 in amino acids: CASTPPGQVSYNEQFF. DNA of the CDR3: TGTGCCAGTACCCCCCCGGGACAGGTCTCCTACAATGAGCAGTTCTTC. This chain links TRBV19 with TRBJ2-1, with 8 bases lining up with TRBD1. The CDR3 has 16 amino acids. The trim removed 7 bases at V and 0 bases at J, leaving 8 bases unmatched. Germline CDR1 is LNHDA and CDR2 is SQIVND (reference sequence).

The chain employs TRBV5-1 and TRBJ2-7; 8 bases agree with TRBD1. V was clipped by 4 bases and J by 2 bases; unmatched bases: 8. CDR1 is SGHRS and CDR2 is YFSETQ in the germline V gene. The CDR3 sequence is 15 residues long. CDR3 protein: CASSPGWTGTYEQYF. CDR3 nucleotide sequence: TGCGCCAGCAGCCCGGGTTGGACAGGGACCTACGAGCAGTACTTC.

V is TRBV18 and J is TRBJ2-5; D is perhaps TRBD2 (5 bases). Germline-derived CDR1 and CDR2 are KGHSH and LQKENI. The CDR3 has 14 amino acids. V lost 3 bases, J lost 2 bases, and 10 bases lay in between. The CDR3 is CASSPGDRQETQYF. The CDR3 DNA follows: TGTGCCAGCTCACCCGGGGATAGACAAGAGACCCAGTACTTC.

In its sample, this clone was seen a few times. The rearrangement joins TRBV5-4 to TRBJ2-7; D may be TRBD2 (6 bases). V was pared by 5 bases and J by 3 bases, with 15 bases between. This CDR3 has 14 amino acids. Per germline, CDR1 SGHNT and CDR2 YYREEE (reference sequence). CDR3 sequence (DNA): TGTGCCAGCAGTCGAAGTCCCGGGAGCTACGAGCAGTACTTC. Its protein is CASSRSPGSYEQYF.

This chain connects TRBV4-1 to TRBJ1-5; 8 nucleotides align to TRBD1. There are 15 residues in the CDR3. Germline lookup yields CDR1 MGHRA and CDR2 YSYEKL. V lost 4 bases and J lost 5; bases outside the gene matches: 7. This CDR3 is CASSRQGSSDQPQHF. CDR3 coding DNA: TGCGCCAGCAGCCGACAGGGGTCGTCGGATCAGCCCCAGCATTTT.

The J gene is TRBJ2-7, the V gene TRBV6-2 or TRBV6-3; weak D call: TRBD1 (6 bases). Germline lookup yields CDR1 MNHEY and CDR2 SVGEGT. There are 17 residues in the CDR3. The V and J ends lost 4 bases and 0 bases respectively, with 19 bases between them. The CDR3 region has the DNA TGTGCCAGCAGTTCCCTCGGGAAACAGGGACGCTCCTACGAGCAGTACTTC. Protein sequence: CASSSLGKQGRSYEQYF.

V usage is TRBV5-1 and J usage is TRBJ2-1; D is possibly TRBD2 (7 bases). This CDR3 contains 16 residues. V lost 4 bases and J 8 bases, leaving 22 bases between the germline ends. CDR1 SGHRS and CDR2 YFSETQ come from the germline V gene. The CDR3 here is CASSTPVGGLTDEQFF. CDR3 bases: TGCGCCAGCAGCACACCGGTCGGGGGGCTCACCGATGAGCAGTTCTTC.

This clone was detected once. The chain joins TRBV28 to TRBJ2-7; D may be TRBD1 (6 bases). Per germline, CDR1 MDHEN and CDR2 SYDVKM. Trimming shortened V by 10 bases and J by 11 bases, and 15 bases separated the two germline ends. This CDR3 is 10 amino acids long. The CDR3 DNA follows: TGTGCCACCCTATCAGGGGACGAGTACTTC. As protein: CATLSGDEYF.